The rows below give T cell receptor beta chains drawn from one sample of a study of long-term antiretroviral therapy in people with HIV. The protocol was immunoSEQ multiplex PCR, while the TCRdb copy is restricted to in-frame clones and leaves out a portion. The sample contains tens of thousands of clones, about 86% of which appear only once. The material was unsorted PBMCs, obtained more than 4.3 years after starting antiretroviral therapy. The source is a man aged 30-40 years with HIV. Each CDR3 is given with its conserved first and last residue. D genes are given only for firm matches. Some rows mark clone size as missing; the rest say once, few, many or name a class of expanded clone.

len	abundance	j_gene	v_gene	d_gene	CDR3nt	CDR3aa
16	few	TRBJ1-6	TRBV7-8	.	TGTGCCAGCAGCTTAGAGGTGTCAGGGCATAATTCACCCCTCCACTTT	CASSLEVSGHNSPLHF
11	few	TRBJ2-7	TRBV6-5	.	TGTGCCAGCAGCGGGGGCGATGAGCAGTACTTC	CASSGGDEQYF
14	.	TRBJ1-1	TRBV18	.	TGTGCCAGCTCACCTCTTGGGGGGCGGACTGAAGCTTTCTTT	CASSPLGGRTEAFF
14	.	TRBJ1-1	TRBV6-5	.	TGTGCCAGCAAATTGAGGGGGTCGAACACTGAAGCTTTCTTT	CASKLRGSNTEAFF
15	.	TRBJ2-7	TRBV7-2	.	TGTGCCAGCAGCTCGGCGGGGACAGAGAGCTACGAGCAGTACTTC	CASSSAGTESYEQYF
12	.	TRBJ2-1	TRBV5-1	.	TGCGCCAGCAGCTTGGATCTGGATGAGCAGTTCTTC	CASSLDLDEQFF
15	once	TRBJ2-1	TRBV7-2	.	TGTGCCAGCAGCCCCTCCCGTACTACCTACAATGAGCAGTTCTTC	CASSPSRTTYNEQFF
16	.	TRBJ2-3	TRBV7-9	.	TGTGCCAGCACAGCGTTCGTTGGGCTGAACACAGATACGCAGTATTTT	CASTAFVGLNTDTQYF
19	.	TRBJ1-3	TRBV7-9	TRBD1	TGTGCCAGCAGCCACCCCAAATGGGACAGAGCCTTCTCTGGAAACACCATATATTTT	CASSHPKWDRAFSGNTIYF
17	.	TRBJ2-5	TRBV15	TRBD2	TGTGCCACCAGCAGAGATCAGAGCGGGAGGGTAGGAGAGACCCAGTACTTC	CATSRDQSGRVGETQYF